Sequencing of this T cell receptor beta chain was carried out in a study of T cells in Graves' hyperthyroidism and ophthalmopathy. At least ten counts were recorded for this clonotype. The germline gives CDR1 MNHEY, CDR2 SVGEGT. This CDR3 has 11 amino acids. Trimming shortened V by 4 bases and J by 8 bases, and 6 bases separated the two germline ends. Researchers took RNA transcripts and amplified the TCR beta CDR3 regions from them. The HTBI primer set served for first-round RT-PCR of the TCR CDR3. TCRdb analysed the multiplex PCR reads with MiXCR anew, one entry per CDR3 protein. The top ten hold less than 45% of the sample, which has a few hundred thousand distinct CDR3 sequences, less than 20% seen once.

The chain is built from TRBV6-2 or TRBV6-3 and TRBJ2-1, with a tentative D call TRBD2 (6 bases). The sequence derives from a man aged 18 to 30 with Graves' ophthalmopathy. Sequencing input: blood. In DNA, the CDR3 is TGTGCCAGCAGTTGGAGGGATGAGCAGTTCTTC. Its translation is CASSWRDEQFF.